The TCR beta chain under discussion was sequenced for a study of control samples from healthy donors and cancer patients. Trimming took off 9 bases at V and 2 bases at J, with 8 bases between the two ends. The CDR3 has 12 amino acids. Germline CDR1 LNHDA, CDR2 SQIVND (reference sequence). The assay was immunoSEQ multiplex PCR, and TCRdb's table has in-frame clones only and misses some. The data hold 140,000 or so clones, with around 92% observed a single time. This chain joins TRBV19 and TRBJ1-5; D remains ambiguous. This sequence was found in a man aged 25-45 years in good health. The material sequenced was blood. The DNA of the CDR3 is TGTGCCAGCTTGGGCGGCAATCAGCCCCAGCATTTT. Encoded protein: CASLGGNQPQHF.